Included here is one TCR beta chain sequence, with context. CDR1 and CDR2 (germline): SEHNR, FQNEAQ (reference sequence). Trimming cost V 5 bases and J 8 bases, with 12 bases left between them. This CDR3 has 13 residues. Researchers ran the PCR with 60 Vbeta and 13 Jbeta primers. Assay: immunoSEQ multiplex PCR; the TCRdb copy retains only in-frame clones and omits some. The table records about 43,000 clones, over 70% of them present only once. The record originates from a study of cytomegalovirus exposure and HLA in healthy donors. The receptor was isolated from a man in his fifties in good health and CMV-seronegative. What was sequenced was PBMCs. The chain links TRBV7-9 to TRBJ1-4; D is undetermined. In nucleotides, the CDR3 is TGTGCCAGCAGCCTCGGGAGGACCGAAAAACTGTTTTTT. It yields the protein CASSLGRTEKLFF.